This T cell receptor (beta chain) is drawn from a study of long-term antiretroviral therapy in people with HIV. Study conclusions and caveats: Repertoires with HIV possessed tighter CDR3 length spans than those of controls. The study found that diversity rose after ART but stayed below transplant donor controls. Repertoire composition at all time points was dominated by clones that had expanded before ART.

CDR1 and CDR2 (germline): LGHNA, YSLEER. V lost 0 bases to trimming and J lost 2 bases, with 14 bases between them. The CDR3 contains 17 residues. Donors each had at least one pre-ART PBMC sample and at least two post-ART ones. With survey level as its setting, the immunoSEQ assay was v3.0. The assay was immunoSEQ multiplex PCR, and TCRdb's table has in-frame clones only and misses some. The sample carries 25,000 to 30,000 clones, 80% to 90% recorded once. Details on this clone: Its antigen is unidentified.

The chain couples TRBV4-3 to TRBJ2-1, with a weak D call TRBD1 (6 bases). The sequence was collected from a man aged 40-49 years with HIV. Sequenced material: unsorted PBMCs, taken 3 years after starting antiretroviral therapy. CDR3: CASSQDTRGHAYNEQFF. The DNA of the CDR3 is TGCGCCAGCAGCCAAGATACTAGGGGACACGCCTACAATGAGCAGTTCTTC.